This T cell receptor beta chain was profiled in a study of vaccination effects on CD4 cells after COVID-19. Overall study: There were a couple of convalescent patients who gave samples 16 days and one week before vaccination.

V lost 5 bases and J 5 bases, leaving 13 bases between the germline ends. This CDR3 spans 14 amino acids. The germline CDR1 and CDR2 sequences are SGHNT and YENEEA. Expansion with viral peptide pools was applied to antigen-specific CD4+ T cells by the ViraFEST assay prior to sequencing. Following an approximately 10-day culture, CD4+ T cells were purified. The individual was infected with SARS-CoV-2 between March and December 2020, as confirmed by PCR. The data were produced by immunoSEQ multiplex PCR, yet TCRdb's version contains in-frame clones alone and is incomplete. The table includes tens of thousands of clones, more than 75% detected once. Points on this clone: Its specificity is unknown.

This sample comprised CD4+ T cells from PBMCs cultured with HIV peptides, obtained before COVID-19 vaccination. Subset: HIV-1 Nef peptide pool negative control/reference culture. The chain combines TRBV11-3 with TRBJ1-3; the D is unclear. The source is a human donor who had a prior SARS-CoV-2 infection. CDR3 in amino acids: CASSPPAARNTIYF. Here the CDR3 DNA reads TGTGCCAGCAGCCCGCCGGCAGCCCGAAACACCATATATTTT.